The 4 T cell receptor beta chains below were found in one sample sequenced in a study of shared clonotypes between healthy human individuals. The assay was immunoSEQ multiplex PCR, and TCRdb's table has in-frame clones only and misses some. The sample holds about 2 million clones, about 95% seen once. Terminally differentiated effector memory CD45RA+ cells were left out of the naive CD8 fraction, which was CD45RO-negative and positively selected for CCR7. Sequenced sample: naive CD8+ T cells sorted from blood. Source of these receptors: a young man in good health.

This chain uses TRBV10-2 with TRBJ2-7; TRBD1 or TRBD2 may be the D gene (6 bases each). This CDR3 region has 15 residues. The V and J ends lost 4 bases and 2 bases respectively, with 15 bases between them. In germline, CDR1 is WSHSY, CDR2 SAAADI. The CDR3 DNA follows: TGCGCCAGCAGTGGACAGGCCGGAGGGACCTACGAGCAGTACTTC. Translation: CASSGQAGGTYEQYF.

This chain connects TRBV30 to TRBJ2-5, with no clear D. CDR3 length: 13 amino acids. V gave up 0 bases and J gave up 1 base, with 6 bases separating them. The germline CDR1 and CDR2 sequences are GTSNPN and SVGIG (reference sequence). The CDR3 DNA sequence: TGTGCCTGGAGTGTACACTTCCAAGAGACCCAGTACTTC. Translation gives CAWSVHFQETQYF.

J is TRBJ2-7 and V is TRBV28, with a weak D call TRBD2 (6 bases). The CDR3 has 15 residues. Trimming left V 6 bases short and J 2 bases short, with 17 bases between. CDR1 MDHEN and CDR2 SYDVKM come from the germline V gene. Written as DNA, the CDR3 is TGTGCCAGCAGGGACCGGGAGTATCCAACCTACGAGCAGTACTTC. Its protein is CASRDREYPTYEQYF. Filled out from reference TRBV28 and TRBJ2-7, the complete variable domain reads DVKVTQSSRYLVKRTGEKVFLECVQDMDHENMFWYRQDPGLGLRLIYFSYDVKMKEKGDIPEGYSVSREKKERFSLILESASTNQTSMYLCASRDREYPTYEQYFGPGTRLTVT.

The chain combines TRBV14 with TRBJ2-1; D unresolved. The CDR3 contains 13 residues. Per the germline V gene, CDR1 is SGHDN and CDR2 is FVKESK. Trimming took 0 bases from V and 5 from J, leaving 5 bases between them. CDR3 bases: TGTGCCAGCAGCCAAGAATGGCACAATGAGCAGTTCTTC. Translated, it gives CASSQEWHNEQFF.